Shown below are 32 T cell receptor beta chains from a single sample sequenced in a study of cytomegalovirus exposure and HLA in healthy donors. PCR primers comprised 60 Vbeta and 13 Jbeta primers. The protocol was immunoSEQ multiplex PCR, while the TCRdb copy is restricted to in-frame clones and leaves out a portion. The sample contains fewer than 65,000 clones, roughly 80% of which appear only once. Sequencing was done on a sample of PBMCs. The receptors originated from a middle-aged woman in good health and CMV-seropositive.

V is TRBV4-3 and J is TRBJ2-2; 9 positions agree with TRBD2. V dropped 2 bases and J dropped 3; count of bases not matched to a gene: 10. CDR3 length equals 18 residues. The germline V gene has CDR1 LGHNA and CDR2 YSLEER. The CDR3 coding sequence is TGCGCCAGCAGCCAACTGGCCGGGCGGGGGGGGGACACCGGGGAGCTGTTTTTT. The encoded protein is CASSQLAGRGGDTGELFF.

V and J are TRBV7-6 and TRBJ1-1, with D possibly TRBD1 on 5 matching bases. CDR1 is SGHVS, CDR2 FNYEAQ, per germline. Trimming removed 5 bases at V and 0 bases at J, with 10 bases between. This CDR3 is 14 amino acids long. CDR3 loop: CASSPTDMNTEAFF. For the CDR3, the DNA is TGTGCCAGCAGCCCGACAGATATGAACACTGAAGCTTTCTTT.

J is TRBJ1-1 and V is TRBV6-5, with D maybe TRBD1 (6 bases). The V end was cut by 2 bases, the J end by 4 bases, with 11 bases between. CDR3 size: 14 residues. CDR1 and CDR2 from the germline V gene are MNHEY and SVGAGI. Here the CDR3 DNA reads TGTGCCAGCAGTTACCGGGGAGGGGGCACTGAAGCTTTCTTT. Translating it yields CASSYRGGGTEAFF.

The chain combines TRBV7-9 with TRBJ1-1, with 7 bases aligning to TRBD1. Per germline, CDR1 SEHNR and CDR2 FQNEAQ (reference sequence). J gave up 6 bases and V 5 bases, and 9 bases lay outside the gene matches. The CDR3 totals 14 residues. The CDR3 DNA reads TGTGCCAGCAGCACCAGACAGGGTAAATCTGAAGCTTTCTTT. Residues: CASSTRQGKSEAFF.

The V and J genes are TRBV7-2 and TRBJ2-1; 13 bases match TRBD2. The CDR3 is 16 residues long. The trim removed 4 bases at V and 10 bases at J, leaving 10 bases unmatched. The germline gives CDR1 SGHTA, CDR2 FQGNSA. The CDR3 sequence is CASSSRTSGGSGEQFF. The CDR3 nucleotides read TGTGCCAGCAGCTCGAGGACTAGCGGGGGATCCGGGGAGCAGTTCTTC. Drawing the rest from reference TRBV7-2 and TRBJ2-1, the complete variable domain is GAGVSQSPSNKVTEKGKDVELRCDPISGHTALYWYRQSLGQGLEFLIYFQGNSAPDKSGLPSDRFSAERTGGSVSTLTIQRTQQEDSAVYLCASSSRTSGGSGEQFFGPGTRLTVL.

This chain connects TRBV7-2 to TRBJ2-1; 7 bases fit TRBD1. Looked up from germline, CDR1 is SGHTA and CDR2 is FQGNSA. This CDR3 has 15 residues. J lost 8 bases, V lost 5 bases, and 12 bases had no gene match. DNA for the CDR3: TGTGCCAGCAGCCATCGACAGGGCGCCGCCGATGAGCAGTTCTTC. It translates to CASSHRQGAADEQFF.

This chain connects TRBV5-1 to TRBJ2-5; 11 nucleotides align to TRBD2. The CDR3 runs to 15 residues. CDR1 SGHRS and CDR2 YFSETQ come from the germline V gene. Losses at the gene ends were 2 bases for V and 5 bases for J; bases not matched to a gene: 5. The CDR3 coding sequence is TGCGCCAGCAGCTTCTCTCCTAGCGGGGGGGAGACCCAGTACTTC. This sequence encodes CASSFSPSGGETQYF. The variable domain in full, with the rest retrieved from reference TRBV5-1 and TRBJ2-5, is KAGVTQTPRYLIKTRGQQVTLSCSPISGHRSVSWYQQTPGQGLQFLFEYFSETQRNKGNFPGRFSGRQFSNSRSEMNVSTLELGDSALYLCASSFSPSGGETQYFGPGTRLLVL.

The CDR3 region is CATSRDRVTWYEAFF. In DNA, the CDR3 is TGTGCCACCAGCAGAGATCGGGTCACCTGGTATGAAGCTTTCTTT. The chain couples TRBV15 to TRBJ1-1; the D is unclear. CDR3 length: 15 residues. The V gene's germline CDR1 is LNHNV and CDR2 YYDKDF (reference sequence). V gave up 0 bases and J gave up 7 bases, with 15 bases separating them. The entire variable domain, with the rest obtained from reference TRBV15 and TRBJ1-1, is as follows: DAMVIQNPRYQVTQFGKPVTLSCSQTLNHNVMYWYQQKSSQAPKLLFHYYDKDFNNEADTPDNFQSRRPNTSFCFLDIRSPGLGDTAMYLCATSRDRVTWYEAFFGQGTRLTVV.

This chain joins TRBV5-4 and TRBJ2-2; D is unclear. Trimming took off 0 bases at V and 2 bases at J, with 11 bases between the two ends. Germline V CDR1 and CDR2: SGHNT, YYREEE (reference sequence). The CDR3 covers 16 residues. This CDR3 is CASSLGRSSNTGELFF. Written as DNA, the CDR3 is TGTGCCAGCAGCTTGGGTCGGTCATCCAACACCGGGGAGCTGTTTTTT.

This chain uses TRBV19 with TRBJ1-1; the D gene is possibly TRBD1 (5 bases). Trimming removed 7 bases from V and 8 bases from J, with 11 bases in between. CDR1 is LNHDA and CDR2 is SQIVND in the germline V gene (reference sequence). The CDR3 runs to 11 residues. CDR3 amino acids: CASIRRGEAFF. The CDR3 nucleotides are TGTGCCAGTATACGGAGGGGAGAAGCTTTCTTT.

The V call is TRBV9, the J call TRBJ1-2, with D possibly TRBD1 on 6 matching bases. Germline V CDR1 and CDR2: SGDLS, YYNGEE. V lost 2 bases, J lost 1 base, and 12 bases lay in between. CDR3 length: 15 residues. In nucleotides, the CDR3 is TGTGCCAGCAGCGTTTTTTCAGGGGTTAACTATGGCTACACCTTC. The encoded protein is CASSVFSGVNYGYTF.

The rearrangement links TRBV6-5 to TRBJ2-3, with unresolved D. Germline V lookup: CDR1 MNHEY, CDR2 SVGAGI. The CDR3 extends over 16 amino acids. The ends were cut back, 2 bases at V and 0 bases at J, with 12 bases in the middle. The CDR3: CASSYVQISSTDTQYF. Here the CDR3 DNA reads TGTGCCAGCAGTTACGTCCAGATCTCTAGCACAGATACGCAGTATTTT.

This clone was recorded a few times. CDR3 loop: CASGPARITNQETQYF. Written as DNA, the CDR3 is TGTGCTAGTGGTCCGGCCCGTATCACTAACCAAGAGACCCAGTACTTC. The rearrangement links TRBV12-5 to TRBJ2-5; the D is unclear. Per the germline V gene, CDR1 is LGHNT and CDR2 is FRNRAP. This CDR3 comprises 16 residues. V was cut by 5 bases and J by 0 bases, with 16 bases left in between.

J is TRBJ2-7 and V is TRBV6-1, with D possibly matching TRBD1 (6 bases). V dropped 8 bases and J dropped 3 bases, with 17 bases sitting between them. This CDR3 is 14 amino acids long. The germline V gene has CDR1 MNHNS and CDR2 SASEGT. CDR3 protein: CASQWGPSNYEQYF. CDR3 bases: TGTGCCAGCCAATGGGGGCCCTCTAACTACGAGCAGTACTTC.

The sample holds a few counts of this clone. The chain recombines TRBV6-1 with TRBJ1-1, with D unresolved. Trimming took 2 bases from V and 10 from J, leaving 14 bases between them. The CDR3 is made up of 13 amino acids. CDR1 is MNHNS, CDR2 SASEGT, per germline. The CDR3 DNA follows: TGTGCCAGCAGTGAAAGCGGCAGCTTACGAGCTTTCTTT. It translates to CASSESGSLRAFF.

This sequence joins TRBV30 and TRBJ1-2; 9 bases are shared with TRBD1. The J segment lost 7 bases and the V segment lost 4 bases, leaving 10 bases of the junction unmatched. Germline V gene lookup returns CDR1 GTSNPN and CDR2 SVGIG (reference sequence). This CDR3 has 14 residues. As DNA, the CDR3 is TGTGCCTGGAACCGGGACAGGGCCCAATTTGGCTACACCTTC. This encodes CAWNRDRAQFGYTF.

The chain carries TRBV7-2 and TRBJ2-7; maybe TRBD1 (6 bases). There are 19 residues in the CDR3. Germline CDR1 is SGHTA and CDR2 is FQGNSA. With 2 bases removed from V and 7 bases from J, the gap between germline ends came to 30 bases. The chain's CDR3 is CASSLPGTSSFGSPWEQYF. The DNA of the CDR3 is TGTGCCAGCAGCTTACCCGGGACATCCTCTTTCGGGTCTCCTTGGGAGCAGTACTTC.

The rearrangement joins TRBV6-1 to TRBJ1-3, with a tentative D call TRBD1 (5 bases). V lost 3 bases, J lost 2 bases, and 8 bases lay in between. The CDR3 runs to 14 residues. The germline V gene encodes CDR1 MNHNS and CDR2 SASEGT. The CDR3 nucleotides read TGTGCCAGCAGTGACGGGGGGGCTGGAAACACCATATATTTT. Protein sequence: CASSDGGAGNTIYF.

The J gene is TRBJ2-7, the V gene TRBV19; 8 bases are a match to TRBD1. CDR1 is LNHDA, CDR2 SQIVND, per germline (reference sequence). The CDR3 sequence is 16 residues long. V was clipped by 4 bases and J by 3 bases; unmatched bases: 11. CDR3 amino acids: CASSKTVDRGFYEQYF. The CDR3 coding sequence is TGTGCCAGTAGTAAGACGGTTGACAGGGGTTTCTACGAGCAGTACTTC.

V is TRBV7-2 and J is TRBJ2-1; TRBD2 matches 14 bases. There are 15 residues in the CDR3. J was trimmed by 8 bases and V by 5 bases; bases with no gene match: 5. Germline CDR1 SGHTA, CDR2 FQGNSA. CDR3 sequence (DNA): TGTGCCAGCAGCACCAGGGGACTAGCGGGGGATGAGCAGTTCTTC. This translates into CASSTRGLAGDEQFF.

V and J are TRBV28 and TRBJ1-4; D gene unclear. Germline loops: CDR1 MDHEN, CDR2 SYDVKM. CDR3 length equals 14 residues. Trimming cost V 5 bases and J 8 bases, with 15 bases left between them. The CDR3 nucleotides are TGTGCCAGCAGTAAGCCGAACAGTGGAGAAAAACTGTTTTTT. The encoded protein is CASSKPNSGEKLFF.

V usage is TRBV19 and J usage is TRBJ2-1, with unresolved D. The CDR3 runs to 11 residues. V shed 5 bases and J shed 3 bases, with 2 bases lying between them. Germline CDR1 and CDR2: LNHDA and SQIVND (reference sequence). The CDR3 loop is CASSLYNEQFF. Written as DNA, the CDR3 is TGTGCCAGTAGTCTCTACAATGAGCAGTTCTTC.

The J gene is TRBJ1-5, the V gene TRBV6-1, with TRBD1 matching over 11 bases. V shed 1 base and J 4 bases; nucleotides not matched to a gene: 15. This CDR3 has 20 amino acids. CDR1 is MNHNS, CDR2 SASEGT, per germline. The CDR3 DNA reads TGTGCCAGCAGTGAAGTATTTACGGGGACAGGGGGTTCGAGAAATCAGCCCCAGCATTTT. Protein sequence: CASSEVFTGTGGSRNQPQHF.

This chain uses TRBV5-1 with TRBJ1-4, with 9 bases fitting TRBD1. The V segment lost 4 bases and the J segment 7 bases; nucleotides outside the gene matches: 2. The germline gives CDR1 SGHRS, CDR2 YFSETQ. CDR3 size: 13 residues. This CDR3 reads CASSGTGIEKLFF. CDR3 coding DNA: TGCGCCAGCAGCGGGACAGGGATTGAAAAACTGTTTTTT.

The chain carries TRBV11-2 and TRBJ2-3, with D possibly being TRBD2 (7 bases). Per germline, CDR1 SGHAT and CDR2 FQNNGV. CDR3 size: 15 residues. V was clipped by 4 bases and J by 2 bases, with 13 bases between them. CDR3 bases: TGTGCCAGCAGCTCAGGCGGGGGCCCCACAGATACGCAGTATTTT. This sequence encodes CASSSGGGPTDTQYF. Looking up the rest from reference TRBV11-2 and TRBJ2-3 gives the full variable domain: EAGVAQSPRYKIIEKRQSVAFWCNPISGHATLYWYQQILGQGPKLLIQFQNNGVVDDSQLPKDRFSAERLKGVDSTLKIQPAKLEDSAVYLCASSSGGGPTDTQYFGPGTRLTVL.

The chain is built from TRBV6-1 and TRBJ2-1, with 9 bases matching TRBD2. The trim removed 1 base at V and 4 bases at J, leaving 5 bases unmatched. CDR1 and CDR2 (germline): MNHNS, SASEGT. The CDR3 is 16 residues long. CDR3 nucleotides: TGTGCCAGCAGTGAAGAGAGCGGGGGGAATTACAATGAGCAGTTCTTC. Translating gives CASSEESGGNYNEQFF.

V usage is TRBV4-1 and J usage is TRBJ2-1; 14 positions agree with TRBD2. This CDR3 is 16 amino acids long. Per the germline V gene, CDR1 is MGHRA and CDR2 is YSYEKL. J gave up 1 base and V 4 bases, and 0 bases lay outside the gene matches. The chain's CDR3 is CASSRTSGGSYNEQFF. For the CDR3, the DNA is TGCGCCAGCAGCCGGACTAGCGGGGGGTCCTACAATGAGCAGTTCTTC.

On this clone itself: One end of the junction varies from germline; a read error may be responsible. This chain connects TRBV19 to TRBJ2-6; possibly TRBD1 for D (6 bases). Germline values: CDR1 LNHDA, CDR2 SQIVND (reference sequence). The CDR3 consists of 14 residues. The CDR3 DNA is TGTGCCAGTAGTACTTCCGCAGGGGCCGACGTCCTGACTTTC. It is translated as CASSTSAGADVLTF.

Regarding this clone: A junction boundary mismatches the germline segment, possibly from a read error. V usage is TRBV29-1 and J usage is TRBJ2-4, with 15 positions matching TRBD2. Germline V lookup: CDR1 SQVTM, CDR2 ANQGSEA. The CDR3 has 16 amino acids. In DNA, the CDR3 is TGCAGCGTGGGACTAGCGGGGGGAAAAGCCCAAAACATTCAGTACTTC. As protein: CSVGLAGGKAQNIQYF.

The rearrangement joins TRBV30 to TRBJ1-2; D remains ambiguous. Trimming shortened V by 4 bases and J by 4 bases, and 13 bases separated the two germline ends. The CDR3 has 13 amino acids. CDR1 GTSNPN and CDR2 SVGIG come from the germline V gene (reference sequence). The CDR3 loop reads CAWKVLAAYGYTF. For the CDR3, the DNA is TGTGCCTGGAAAGTTTTGGCTGCCTATGGCTACACCTTC.

This chain joins TRBV7-9 and TRBJ1-6; D call uncertain. Germline V gives CDR1 SEHNR, CDR2 FQNEAQ (reference sequence). The CDR3 is made up of 11 amino acids. The V gene lost 6 bases and the J gene lost 10 bases, with 7 bases spanning the gap. The CDR3 region is CASSQSSPLHF. The DNA of the CDR3 is TGTGCCAGCAGTCAATCCTCACCCCTCCACTTT.

This chain uses TRBV6-1 with TRBJ2-3, with D possibly matching TRBD2 (6 bases). Trimming took 1 base from V and 4 from J, leaving 12 bases between them. The CDR3 has 15 amino acids. The germline V gene has CDR1 MNHNS and CDR2 SASEGT. CDR3 nucleotide sequence: TGTGCCAGCAGTGAAGAAGGAACTAGCTCAGATACGCAGTATTTT. Amino acid sequence: CASSEEGTSSDTQYF.